Described below is a single T cell receptor (beta chain) sequence and its context. Following a re-call of the 5' RACE reads, TCRdb has one entry per CDR3 protein and lacks DNA. Its clone listing holds roughly 150,000 distinct CDR3 sequences. Germline V lookup: CDR1 SEHNR, CDR2 FQNEAQ (reference sequence). There are 16 residues in the CDR3. The data originate from a study of monozygotic twins with inflammatory bowel disease. Specimen: blood. This sequence originates from a human donor with ulcerative colitis or Crohn's disease, or a healthy co-twin of an affected twin (not recorded which). The J gene is TRBJ2-7, the V gene TRBV7-9; the D call from TCRdb, TRBD1, cannot be confirmed without DNA. The CDR3 here is CASSSSGQGARYEQYF.